This T cell receptor (beta chain) comes out of a study of identical twins. TCRdb analysed the 5' RACE reads with MiXCR anew, one entry per CDR3 protein. The sample gives about 500,000 distinct CDR3 sequences, 13% to 15% of which show up once; about 0.97% is in the top ten. Trimming removed 0 bases at V and 7 bases at J, with 12 bases between. From germline, CDR1 is MNHEY and CDR2 SMNVEV (reference sequence). This CDR3 has 15 amino acids. Another study also made use of these data, one on yellow fever vaccine responses in identical twins. In that study: On the reported evidence, twins' vaccine T cell responses seemed partly convergent and partly personalized.

The V call is TRBV27, the J call TRBJ1-4, with D maybe TRBD1 (5 bases). The sequenced sample was CD4+ T cells sorted from blood. This receptor was taken from a woman aged 18-29 years in good health. CDR3 coding DNA: TGTGCCAGCAGTTTATCGGCAGGGAAACGTGAAAAACTGTTTTTT. Amino acids: CASSLSAGKREKLFF.